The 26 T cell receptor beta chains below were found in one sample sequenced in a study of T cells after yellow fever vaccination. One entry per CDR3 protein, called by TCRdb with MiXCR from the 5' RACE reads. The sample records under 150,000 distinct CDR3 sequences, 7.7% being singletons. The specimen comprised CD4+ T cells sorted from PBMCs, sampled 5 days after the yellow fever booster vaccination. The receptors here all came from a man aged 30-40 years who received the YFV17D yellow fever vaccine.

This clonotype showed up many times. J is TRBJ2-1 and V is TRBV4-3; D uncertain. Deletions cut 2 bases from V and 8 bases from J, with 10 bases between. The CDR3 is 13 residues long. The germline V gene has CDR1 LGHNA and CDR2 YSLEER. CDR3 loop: CASSQQASHEQFF. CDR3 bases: TGCGCCAGCAGCCAACAGGCAAGCCATGAGCAGTTCTTC.

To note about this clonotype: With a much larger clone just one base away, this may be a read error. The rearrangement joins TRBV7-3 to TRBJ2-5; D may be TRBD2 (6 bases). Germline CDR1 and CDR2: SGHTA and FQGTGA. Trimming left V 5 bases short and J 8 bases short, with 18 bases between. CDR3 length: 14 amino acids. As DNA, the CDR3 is TGTGCCAGCAGCCCAGCGGGTGGGGGTGATACCCAGTACTTC. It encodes CASSPAGGGDTQYF.

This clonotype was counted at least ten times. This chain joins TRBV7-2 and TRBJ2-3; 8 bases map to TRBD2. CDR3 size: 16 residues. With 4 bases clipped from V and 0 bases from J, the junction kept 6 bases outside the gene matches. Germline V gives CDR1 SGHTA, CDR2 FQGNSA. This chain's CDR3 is CASSYTSGSSTDTQYF. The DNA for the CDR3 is TGTGCCAGCAGCTACACTAGCGGTTCTAGCACAGATACGCAGTATTTT.

The CDR3 is CASSGRYGSSYNEQFF. The CDR3 nucleotides are TGTGCCAGCAGCGGTCGGTACGGGAGCTCCTACAATGAGCAGTTCTTC. The genes are TRBV9 and TRBJ2-1; a possible D gene is TRBD2 (6 bases). V shed 3 bases and J shed 0 bases, with 13 bases lying between them. Germline V gives CDR1 SGDLS, CDR2 YYNGEE. The CDR3 consists of 16 residues.

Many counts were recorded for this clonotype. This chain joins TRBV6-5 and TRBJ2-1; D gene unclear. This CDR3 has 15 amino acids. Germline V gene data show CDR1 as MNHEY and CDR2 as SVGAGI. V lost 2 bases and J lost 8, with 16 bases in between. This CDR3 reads CASSYRGARSDEQFF. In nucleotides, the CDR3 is TGTGCCAGCAGTTACAGAGGAGCCCGGAGCGATGAGCAGTTCTTC.

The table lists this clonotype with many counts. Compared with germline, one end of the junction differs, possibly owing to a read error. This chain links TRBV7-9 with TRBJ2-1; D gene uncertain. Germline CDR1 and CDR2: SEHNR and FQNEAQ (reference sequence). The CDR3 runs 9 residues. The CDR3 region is CASSLGTDF. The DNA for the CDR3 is TGTGCCAGCAGCTTAGGTACCGACTTC.

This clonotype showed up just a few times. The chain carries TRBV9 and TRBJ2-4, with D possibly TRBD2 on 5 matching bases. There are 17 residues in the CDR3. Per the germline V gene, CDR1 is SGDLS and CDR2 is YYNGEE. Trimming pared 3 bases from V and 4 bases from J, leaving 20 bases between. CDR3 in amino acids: CASSAGWPPDSKNIQYF. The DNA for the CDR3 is TGTGCCAGCAGCGCGGGGTGGCCGCCAGATTCTAAAAACATTCAGTACTTC.

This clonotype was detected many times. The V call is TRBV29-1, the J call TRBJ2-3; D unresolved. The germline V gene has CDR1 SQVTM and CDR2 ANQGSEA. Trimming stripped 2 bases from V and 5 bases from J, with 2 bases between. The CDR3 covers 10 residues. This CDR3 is CSVEIDTQYF. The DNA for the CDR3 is TGCAGCGTTGAAATAGATACGCAGTATTTT.

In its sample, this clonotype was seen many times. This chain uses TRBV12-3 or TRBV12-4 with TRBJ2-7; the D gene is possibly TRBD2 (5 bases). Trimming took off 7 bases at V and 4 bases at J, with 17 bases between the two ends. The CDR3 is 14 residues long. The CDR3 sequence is CASIFLTTKYEQYF. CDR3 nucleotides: TGTGCCAGCATATTCCTGACGACTAAATACGAGCAGTACTTC.

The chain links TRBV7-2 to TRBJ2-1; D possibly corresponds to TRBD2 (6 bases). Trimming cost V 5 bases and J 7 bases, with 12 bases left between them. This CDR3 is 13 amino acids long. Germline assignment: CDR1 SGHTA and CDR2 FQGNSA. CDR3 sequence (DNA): TGTGCCAGCAGCAAGGGAGGAAGGAATGAGCAGTTCTTC. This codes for CASSKGGRNEQFF.

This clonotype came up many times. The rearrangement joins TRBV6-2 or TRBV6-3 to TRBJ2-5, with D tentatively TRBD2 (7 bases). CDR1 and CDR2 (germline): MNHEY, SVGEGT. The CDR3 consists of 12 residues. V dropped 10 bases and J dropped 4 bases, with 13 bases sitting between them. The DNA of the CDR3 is TGTGCCACCCGCGGGGGCGGAGAGACCCAGTACTTC. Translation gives CATRGGGETQYF.

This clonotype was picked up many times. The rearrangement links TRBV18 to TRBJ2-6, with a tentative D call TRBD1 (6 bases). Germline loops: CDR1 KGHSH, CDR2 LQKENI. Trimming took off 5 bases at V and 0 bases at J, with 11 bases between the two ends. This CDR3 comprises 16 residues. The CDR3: CASSSGQSSGANVLTF. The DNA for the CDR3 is TGTGCCAGCTCATCGGGACAAAGCTCTGGGGCCAACGTCCTGACTTTC.

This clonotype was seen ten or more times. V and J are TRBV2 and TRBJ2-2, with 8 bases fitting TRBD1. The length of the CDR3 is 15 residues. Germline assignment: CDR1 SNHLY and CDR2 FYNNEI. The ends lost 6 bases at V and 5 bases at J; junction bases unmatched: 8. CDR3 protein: CASRNQGARTGELFF. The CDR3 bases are TGTGCCAGCAGAAATCAGGGGGCGAGAACCGGGGAGCTGTTTTTT.

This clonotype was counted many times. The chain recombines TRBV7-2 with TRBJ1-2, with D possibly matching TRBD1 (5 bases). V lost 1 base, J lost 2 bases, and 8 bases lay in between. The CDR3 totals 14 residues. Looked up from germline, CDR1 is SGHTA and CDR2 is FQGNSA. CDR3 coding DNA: TGTGCCAGCAGCTTAGAGGCAGGGAACTATGGCTACACCTTC. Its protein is CASSLEAGNYGYTF.

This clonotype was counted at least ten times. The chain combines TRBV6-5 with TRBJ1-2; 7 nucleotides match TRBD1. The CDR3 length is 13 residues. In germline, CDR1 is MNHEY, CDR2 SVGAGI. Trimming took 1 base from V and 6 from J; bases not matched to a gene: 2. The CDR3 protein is CASSYFTGDGYTF. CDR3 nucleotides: TGTGCCAGCAGTTACTTCACAGGGGATGGCTACACCTTC.

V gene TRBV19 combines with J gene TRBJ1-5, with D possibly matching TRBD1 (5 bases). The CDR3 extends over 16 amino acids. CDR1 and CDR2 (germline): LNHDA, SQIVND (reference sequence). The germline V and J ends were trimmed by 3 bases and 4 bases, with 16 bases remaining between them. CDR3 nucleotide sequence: TGTGCCAGTAGTATGGCGGGTCGACAGTTAAATCAGCCCCAGCATTTT. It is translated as CASSMAGRQLNQPQHF.

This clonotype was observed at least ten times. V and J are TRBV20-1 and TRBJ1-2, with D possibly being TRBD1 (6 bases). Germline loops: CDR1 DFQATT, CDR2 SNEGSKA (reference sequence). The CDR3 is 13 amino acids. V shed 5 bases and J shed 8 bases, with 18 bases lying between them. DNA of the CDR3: TGCAGTGCTGCGCCAAGACAGGCTCAAGGCTACACCTTC. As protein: CSAAPRQAQGYTF.

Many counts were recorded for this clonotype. The CDR3 spells CSARVQDRSGGELFF. In DNA form, the CDR3 reads TGCAGTGCTAGAGTTCAGGACAGGAGCGGCGGGGAGCTGTTTTTT. This chain joins TRBV20-1 and TRBJ2-2; 7 bases match TRBD1. The V segment lost 1 base and the J segment 7 bases; nucleotides outside the gene matches: 9. Germline CDR1 reads DFQATT; CDR2 reads SNEGSKA (reference sequence). The CDR3 totals 15 residues.

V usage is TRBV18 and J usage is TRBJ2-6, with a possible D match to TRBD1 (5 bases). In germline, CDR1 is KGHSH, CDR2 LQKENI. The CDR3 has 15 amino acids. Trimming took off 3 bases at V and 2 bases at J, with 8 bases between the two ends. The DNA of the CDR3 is TGTGCCAGCTCACCCCAGACAGCTGGGGCCAACGTCCTGACTTTC. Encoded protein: CASSPQTAGANVLTF.

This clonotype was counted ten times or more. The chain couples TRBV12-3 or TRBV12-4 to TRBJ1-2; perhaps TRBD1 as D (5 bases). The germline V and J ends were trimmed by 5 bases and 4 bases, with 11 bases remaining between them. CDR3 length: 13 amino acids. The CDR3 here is CASSPQVSYGYTF. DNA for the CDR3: TGTGCCAGCAGTCCACAGGTCAGCTATGGCTACACCTTC.

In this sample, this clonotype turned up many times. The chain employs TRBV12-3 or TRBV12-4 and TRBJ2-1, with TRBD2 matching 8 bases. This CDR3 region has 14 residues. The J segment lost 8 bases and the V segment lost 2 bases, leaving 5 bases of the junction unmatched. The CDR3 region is CASSLRRTSYEQFF. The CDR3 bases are TGTGCCAGCAGTTTACGACGGACTAGCTATGAGCAGTTCTTC.

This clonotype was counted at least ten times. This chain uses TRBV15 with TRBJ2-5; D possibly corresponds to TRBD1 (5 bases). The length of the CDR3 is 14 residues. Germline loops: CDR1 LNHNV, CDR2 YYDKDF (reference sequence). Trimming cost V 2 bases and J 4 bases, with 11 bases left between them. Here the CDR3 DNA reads TGTGCCACCAGCAGACAGGGCGTCAGAGAGACCCAGTACTTC. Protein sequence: CATSRQGVRETQYF.

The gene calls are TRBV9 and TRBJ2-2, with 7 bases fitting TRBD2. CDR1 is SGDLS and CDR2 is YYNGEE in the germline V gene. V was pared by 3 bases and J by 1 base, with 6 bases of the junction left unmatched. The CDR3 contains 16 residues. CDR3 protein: CASSGLTGGNTGELFF. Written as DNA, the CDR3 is TGTGCCAGCAGCGGACTGACGGGGGGGAACACCGGGGAGCTGTTTTTT. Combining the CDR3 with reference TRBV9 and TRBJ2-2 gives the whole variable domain DSGVTQTPKHLITATGQRVTLRCSPRSGDLSVYWYQQSLDQGLQFLIQYYNGEERAKGNILERFSAQQFPDLHSELNLSSLELGDSALYFCASSGLTGGNTGELFFGEGSRLTVL.

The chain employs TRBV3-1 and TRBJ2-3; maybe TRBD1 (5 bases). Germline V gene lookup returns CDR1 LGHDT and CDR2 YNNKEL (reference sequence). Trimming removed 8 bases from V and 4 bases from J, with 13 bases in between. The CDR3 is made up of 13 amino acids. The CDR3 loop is CASCLQGPDTQYF. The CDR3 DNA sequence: TGTGCCAGCTGCCTGCAGGGCCCAGATACGCAGTATTTT.

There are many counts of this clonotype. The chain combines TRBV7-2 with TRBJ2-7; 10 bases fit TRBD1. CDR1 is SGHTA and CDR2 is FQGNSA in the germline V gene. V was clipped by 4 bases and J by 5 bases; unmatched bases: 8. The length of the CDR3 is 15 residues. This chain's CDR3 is CASSSTGTGVHEQYF. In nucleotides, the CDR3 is TGTGCCAGCAGCTCGACCGGGACAGGGGTCCACGAGCAGTACTTC.

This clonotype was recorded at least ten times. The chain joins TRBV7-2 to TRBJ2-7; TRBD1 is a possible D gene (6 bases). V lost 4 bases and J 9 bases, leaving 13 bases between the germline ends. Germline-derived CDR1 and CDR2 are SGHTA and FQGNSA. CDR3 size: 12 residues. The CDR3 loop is CASSSTGLGQYF. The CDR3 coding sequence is TGTGCCAGCAGCTCGACAGGTCTTGGGCAGTACTTC. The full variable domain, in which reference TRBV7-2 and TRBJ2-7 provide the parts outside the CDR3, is GAGVSQSPSNKVTEKGKDVELRCDPISGHTALYWYRQSLGQGLEFLIYFQGNSAPDKSGLPSDRFSAERTGGSVSTLTIQRTQQEDSAVYLCASSSTGLGQYFGPGTRLTVT.